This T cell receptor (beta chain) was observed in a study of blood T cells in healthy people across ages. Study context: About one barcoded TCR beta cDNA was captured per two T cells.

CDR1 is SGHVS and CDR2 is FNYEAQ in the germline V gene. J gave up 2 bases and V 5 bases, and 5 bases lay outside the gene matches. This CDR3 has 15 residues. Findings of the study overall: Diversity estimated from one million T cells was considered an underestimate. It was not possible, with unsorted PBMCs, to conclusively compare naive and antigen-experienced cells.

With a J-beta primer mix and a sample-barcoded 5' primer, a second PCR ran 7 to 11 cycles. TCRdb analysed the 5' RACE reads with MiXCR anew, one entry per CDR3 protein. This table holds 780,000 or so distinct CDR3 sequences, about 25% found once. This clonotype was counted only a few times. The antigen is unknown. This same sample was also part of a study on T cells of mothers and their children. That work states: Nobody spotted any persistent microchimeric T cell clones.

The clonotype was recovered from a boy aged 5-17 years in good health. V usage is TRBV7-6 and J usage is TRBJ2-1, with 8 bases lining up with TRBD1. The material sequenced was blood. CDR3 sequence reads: CASSMDRAAYNEQFF. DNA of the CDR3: TGTGCCAGCAGCATGGACAGGGCAGCCTACAATGAGCAGTTCTTC.